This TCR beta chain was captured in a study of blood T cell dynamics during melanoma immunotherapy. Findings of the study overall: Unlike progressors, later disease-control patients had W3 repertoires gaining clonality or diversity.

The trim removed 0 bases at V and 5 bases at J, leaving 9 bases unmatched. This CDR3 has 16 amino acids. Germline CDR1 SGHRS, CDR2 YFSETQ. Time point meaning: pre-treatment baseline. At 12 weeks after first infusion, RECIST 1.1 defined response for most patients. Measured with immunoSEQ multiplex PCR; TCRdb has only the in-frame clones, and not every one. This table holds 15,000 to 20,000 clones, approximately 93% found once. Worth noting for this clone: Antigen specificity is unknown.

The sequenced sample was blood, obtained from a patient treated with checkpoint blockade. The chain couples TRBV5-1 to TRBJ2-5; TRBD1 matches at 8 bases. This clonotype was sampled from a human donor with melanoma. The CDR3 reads CASSLGSQGAWETQYF. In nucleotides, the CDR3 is TGCGCCAGCAGCTTGGGTTCGCAGGGGGCTTGGGAGACCCAGTACTTC.